The rows below give T cell receptor beta chains drawn from one sample of a study of STAT5B mutations in CD4+ large granular lymphocyte leukemia. Generated by immunoSEQ multiplex PCR, the TCRdb table keeps only in-frame clones and is missing some. Of 3,500 to 4,000 clones in the sample, roughly 87% are singletons; the top ten hold 2% to 2.5%. The sequenced sample consisted of CD4+ T cells from blood buffy coats. These receptors all come from a human donor in good health. The CDR3 runs from the conserved cysteine through the conserved F or W. The order of the fields is CDR3 DNA, CDR3 protein, V gene, J gene, D gene. D genes are given only for firm matches.

TGTGCCAGCAGCCAGGTGGGACTAGCGACCCTCTACGAGCAGTACTTC	CASSQVGLATLYEQYF	TRBV7-9	TRBJ2-7	TRBD2
TGTGCCAGCAGTCCACCGTCCCCCTTTGGTTACGAGCAGTACTTC	CASSPPSPFGYEQYF	TRBV28	TRBJ2-7	.
TGTGCCAGCAGTTTAAGTGGGACAGGGGGTGGGTACGAGCAGTACTTC	CASSLSGTGGGYEQYF	TRBV27	TRBJ2-7	TRBD1
TGTGCCAGCAGGCCGACCGGGACATACTCCTACGAGCAGTACTTC	CASRPTGTYSYEQYF	TRBV11-2	TRBJ2-7	.
TGTGCCAGCAGCCCACTAGGGGTATTTCGGGGTGATAACACTGAAGCTTTCTTT	CASSPLGVFRGDNTEAFF	TRBV7-9	TRBJ1-1	.
TGTGCCAGCAGCCCCCGACAGGGTGCTAACTATGGCTACACCTTC	CASSPRQGANYGYTF	TRBV7-9	TRBJ1-2	TRBD1
TGTGCCTGGAGTATATCGGGGGATACGCAGTATTTT	CAWSISGDTQYF	TRBV30	TRBJ2-3	.
TGTGCCAGCAGTTCCGGGACTAGCGGGAGGGCCTCCTACAATGAGCAGTTCTTC	CASSSGTSGRASYNEQFF	TRBV27	TRBJ2-1	TRBD2
TGTGCCAGCAGCTCTAGCGGGAGATTCAATGAGCAGTTCTTC	CASSSSGRFNEQFF	TRBV5-4	TRBJ2-1	TRBD2
TGTGCCAGCAGCCCCCCCACAAGCTCCTACGAGCAGTACTTC	CASSPPTSSYEQYF	TRBV27	TRBJ2-7	.
TGTGCCAGCAGCCGACAGGGCAATAACGGAAACACCATATATTTT	CASSRQGNNGNTIYF	TRBV6-5	TRBJ1-3	TRBD1
TGTGCCAGCAGAGGGAGATCCTACGAGCAGTACTTC	CASRGRSYEQYF	TRBV27	TRBJ2-7	.
TGTGCCAGCAGCTTAGGGGTTGCCTACGAGCAGTACTTC	CASSLGVAYEQYF	TRBV11-2	TRBJ2-7	.